This TCR beta chain comes out of a study of blood T cell repertoires in COVID-19. For the study at large: PBMCs, B-cell-depleted T cells, or T cells provided the cDNA or gDNA that made up the material.

Trimming cost V 7 bases and J 6 bases, with 8 bases left between them. This CDR3 spans 12 amino acids. CDR1 is SGDLS and CDR2 is YYNGEE in the germline V gene. Some clones are missing from TCRdb's copy, which holds only in-frame ones; the method was immunoSEQ multiplex PCR. This sample yields roughly 200,000 clones, of which 75% to 90% are seen a single time; nearly 9.5% belongs to the top ten. The material sequenced was PBMCs or T cells enriched from blood (not recorded which). The rearrangement joins TRBV9 to TRBJ1-6, with no clear D. The receptor comes from a man aged 40-49 years who had recovered from COVID-19. The CDR3 sequence: CASPRGNSPLHF. The CDR3 DNA is TGTGCCAGCCCTCGGGGTAATTCACCCCTCCACTTT.